This note documents a single T cell receptor (beta chain) sequence. Its specificity is unknown. Assay: immunoSEQ multiplex PCR; the TCRdb copy retains only in-frame clones and omits some. Here the sample spans some 100,000 clones, 75% to 90% being singletons. Per the germline V gene, CDR1 is SGHKS and CDR2 is YYEKEE (reference sequence). This CDR3 spans 20 amino acids. Trimming removed 6 bases from V and 0 bases from J; junction bases left unmatched: 18. The data derive from a study of T cell responses to AZD1222 COVID-19 vaccine. Regarding the study as a whole: Only a handful of AZD1222 recipients tested seropositive at baseline. When two AZD1222 doses had been given, Spike-specific TCR breadth and depth rose. Clonal diversity may have been underestimated in mostly white British donors.

Second-dose intervals of approximately 4 or approximately 12 weeks were pooled. This TCR was sampled from an adult who received the AZD1222 COVID-19 vaccine. The rearrangement uses TRBV5-5 and TRBJ2-6, with 7 nucleotides matching TRBD1. This specimen was peripheral blood, taken 28 days after the second AZD1222 dose. CDR3 region: CASTSKGAGDSVSGANVLTF. The CDR3 coding sequence is TGTGCCAGCACCTCCAAAGGGGCCGGGGACAGCGTCTCTGGGGCCAACGTCCTGACTTTC. Full variable domain (missing parts from reference TRBV5-5 and TRBJ2-6): DAGVTQSPTHLIKTRGQQVTLRCSPISGHKSVSWYQQVLGQGPQFIFQYYEKEERGRGNFPDRFSARQFPNYSSELNVNALLLGDSALYLCASTSKGAGDSVSGANVLTFGAGSRLTVL.